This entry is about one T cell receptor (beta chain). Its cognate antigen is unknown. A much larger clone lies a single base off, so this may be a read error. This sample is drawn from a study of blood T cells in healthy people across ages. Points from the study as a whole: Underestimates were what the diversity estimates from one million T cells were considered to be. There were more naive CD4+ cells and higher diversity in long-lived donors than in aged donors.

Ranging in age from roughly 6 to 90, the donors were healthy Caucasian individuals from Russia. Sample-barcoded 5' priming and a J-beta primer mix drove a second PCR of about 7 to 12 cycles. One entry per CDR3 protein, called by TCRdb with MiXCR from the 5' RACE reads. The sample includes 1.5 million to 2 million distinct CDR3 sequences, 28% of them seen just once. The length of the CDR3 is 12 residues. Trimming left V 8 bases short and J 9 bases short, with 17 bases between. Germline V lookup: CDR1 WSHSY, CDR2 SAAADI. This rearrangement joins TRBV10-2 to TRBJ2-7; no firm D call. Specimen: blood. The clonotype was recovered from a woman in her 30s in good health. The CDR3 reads CASLDGSGRQYF. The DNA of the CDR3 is TGCGCCAGCCTAGACGGGTCCGGAAGGCAGTACTTC.